This TCR beta chain was recorded in a study of blood T cells in healthy people across ages. Notes on the study in general: TCR beta diversity tracked closely with naive T cell percentage. Long-lived and aged donors differed, with more naive CD4+ cells and higher diversity in the long-lived.

It was ten milliliters of peripheral blood that were drawn from each donor. A second PCR of about 7 to 11 cycles used a sample-barcoded 5' primer and a J-beta primer mix. Template switching added a 12-random-nucleotide identifier to every cDNA molecule. TCRdb processed the 5' RACE reads anew with MiXCR; each CDR3 protein has one entry. Of roughly 500,000 distinct CDR3 sequences listed, about 25% are singletons. Germline V gene lookup returns CDR1 MNHEY and CDR2 SVGEGT. Trimming removed 7 bases at V and 1 base at J, with 15 bases between. The CDR3 runs 15 residues. This clonotype was detected a few times. Its antigen is as yet unknown.

The chain joins TRBV6-2 or TRBV6-3 to TRBJ2-3; tentative D call: TRBD2 (5 bases). Sequenced sample: blood. The clonotype comes from a woman in her seventies in good health. DNA for the CDR3: TGTGCCAGCACCGACCCCAGCGGCGGCACAGATACGCAGTATTTT. It specifies CASTDPSGGTDTQYF.